This T cell receptor (beta chain) originates from a study of identical twins (dated by TCRdb to between 2015 and 2016). Describing the broader study: To test whether fetal clonotypes persist, this study deep-sequenced TCR alpha and beta repertoires from monozygotic twins, from unrelated adults of various ages, and from cord blood. To rule out contamination, replicate twin experiments were performed at different times with different library preparation protocols. Overall study outcomes, separate from this receptor: Excess twin sharing in beta out-of-frame sequences was weaker because fewer shared sequences lowered the signal-to-noise ratio. In monozygotic twins, out-of-frame TCR alpha sharing was systematically underestimated by recombination models, although the models agreed with sharing between unrelated individuals. Zero-insertion analyses could be partly confounded by invariant T cells such as MAIT and iNKT, though diverse VJ usage argued against such confounding for most clonotypes. Fewer insertions were carried by abundant cord blood beta clonotypes; a weaker similar trend was observed in young adult naive repertoires, while no such trend was observed in memory repertoires. Because the same donors could not be followed over many years, the conclusions relied on cross-sectional statistical analysis. Compared with coincidental sharing between unrelated individuals, out-of-frame TCR alpha sequences shared between twins showed an excess of sequences with low generation probability.

At least ten counts were recorded for this clonotype. The antigen this receptor binds is unknown. No base qualities exist here, and no much larger clone lies one base off it. The germline V gene (reference sequence) provides CDR1 DFQATT and CDR2 SNEGSKA. V has 4 bases trimmed and J has 8 bases trimmed; junction bases matching no gene number 9. The CDR3, from cysteine to phenylalanine, totals 15 residues. The retained sequence is limited to the CDR3, 45 bases, with the frame set at the first base. All donors were healthy Caucasians. Three pairs of female monozygotic twins, all aged about 18 to 30 years, made up the twin cohort. Positive isolation kits from Invitrogen were used to isolate the CD4+ and CD8+ T cell populations. To prepare the library, 5' RACE was applied. Sequencing was performed on an Illumina HiSeq 2000. Template switching introduced a universal primer binding site; the final cDNA contained a unique molecular identifier, enabling accurate counting of TCR cDNA molecules. Specific primers in the conserved constant-segment region were used to synthesize first-strand cDNA for TCR alpha and beta chains. To control for contamination, every cDNA library was double barcoded, receiving both a SMART-Mk sample barcode and Illumina barcodes. TruSeq adapter sequences and Illumina sample barcodes were added in two successive PCR steps. The TCR alpha and beta cDNA libraries were sequenced on the Illumina HiSeq platform using custom primers. The authors processed their data as follows. MiGEC was used to process raw reads and extract unique molecular identifiers, and MiXCR was used to find CDR3 positions. Recombination models were inferred per individual with the repgenHMM and IGoR tools using an EM algorithm. Shared clonotypes were analyzed with the tcR package in R, and sharing was normalized by the product of cloneset sizes. To study raw recombination without the effects of thymic and clonal selection, out-of-frame nonproductive sequences were analyzed. TCRdb reprocessed the public reads (quality trimming at Q25 with fastp, clone calling with MiXCR) and kept in-frame beta chains. Rows are unified per CDR3 protein, each entry keeping the most common DNA and genes. The V and J calls come from TCRdb's annotation, not from the publication. The sample contains about 520,000 distinct CDR3 sequences, under 25% of them found a single time. In total, the top ten clones hold 0.91% of the sample.

Another study also made use of these data, one on T cells expressing NK-cell markers. As the second paper documents: In sorted CD3+CD56+NKG2C+, CD3+CD56+NKG2C- and CD3+CD56-NKG2C+ T-cell subsets from eight donors, TCR beta-chain repertoires were profiled. Among the eight sequenced donors, seven were HCMV-seropositive and one was HCMV-seronegative. To restrict sorting to alphabetaTCR-expressing T cells, an anti-gammadeltaTCR antibody was added in several experiments. In several donors, the dominant CD3+CD56+NKG2C+ clonotypes were found to rank among the top 10 CD8+ clonotypes and to make up about 1.0-7.0% of CD8+ T cells. Those dominant clonotypes were again the most abundant among CD3+CD56-NKG2C+ cells in a handful of donors, at roughly 25-65%. Whether the expanded NKG2C-expressing T cell clones were specific for HCMV antigens remained unclear. Randomly selected healthy volunteers, three men and five women, were used as the eight sequenced donors. To determine HCMV serostatus, a commercial ELISA kit was used to detect HCMV-specific IgG in serum. MIGEC was used to demultiplex reads and group the reads by UMI, and MiTCR was used to assemble and quantify clonotypes. To exclude erroneous sequences, any TCR cDNA sequence not supported by at least two reads was discarded. The tcR package was used for downstream repertoire analysis, and clonotypes were matched across fractions by CDR3 nucleotide sequence plus V segment. VDJmatch was used to annotate antigen specificity against VDJdb, with one amino acid substitution in CDR3 allowed.

The V and J genes are TRBV20-1 and TRBJ2-1, with TRBD2 identical over 12 junction bases. This receptor was obtained from a woman in her late teens or twenties in good health. Input material: CD4+ T cells sorted from blood. The CDR3: CSATRRLAGDDEQFF. In nucleotides, the sequence is TGCAGTGCTACTAGACGACTAGCGGGAGATGATGAGCAGTTCTTC.